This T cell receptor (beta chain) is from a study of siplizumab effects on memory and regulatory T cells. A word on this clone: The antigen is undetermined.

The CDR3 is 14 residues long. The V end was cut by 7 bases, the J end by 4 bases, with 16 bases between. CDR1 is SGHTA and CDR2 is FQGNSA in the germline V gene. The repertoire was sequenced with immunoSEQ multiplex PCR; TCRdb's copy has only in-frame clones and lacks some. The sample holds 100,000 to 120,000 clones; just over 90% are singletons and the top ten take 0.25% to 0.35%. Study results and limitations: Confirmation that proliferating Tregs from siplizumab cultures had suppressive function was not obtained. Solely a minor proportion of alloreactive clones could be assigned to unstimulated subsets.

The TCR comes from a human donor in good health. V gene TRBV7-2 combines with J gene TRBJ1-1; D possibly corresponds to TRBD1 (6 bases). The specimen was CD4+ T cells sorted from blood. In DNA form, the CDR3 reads TGTGCCAGCAAATCCGGCGCACAGGGCACTGAAGCTTTCTTT. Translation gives CASKSGAQGTEAFF.